The 16 T cell receptor beta chains listed next were all sequenced from one sample in a study of CXCR3-negative and CXCR3-positive naive CD8 T cells. Study results and limitations: More hydrophobic TRB CDR3s occurred in CXCR3-positive than in CXCR3-negative naive cells.

These receptors lack a known antigen. With UMI labels, 5' RACE was used to prepare the TRB cDNA libraries. From the 5' RACE reads, TCRdb lists one entry per CDR3 protein and no DNA. Seen in this sample are roughly 7,200 distinct CDR3 sequences; the ten most common clones hold more than 1.5%. The sample was naive CXCR3+ CD8+ T cells from blood. Specified subset: CD45RO-CCR7+CD27+CD95- naive CD8+ T cells expressing CXCR3 (TNR3+). These receptors originate from a human donor in good health. Some clones in this sample may be carry-over from other donors' samples.

According to its frequency, this clonotype is medium-sized. The chain combines TRBV7-9 with TRBJ1-1; TCRdb selects TRBD1, and the lack of DNA leaves this call unchecked. The CDR3 is 15 residues long. Germline CDR1 reads SEHNR; CDR2 reads FQNEAQ (reference sequence). This CDR3 reads CASSLIVGGGTEAFF.

V usage is TRBV11-2 and J usage is TRBJ2-7; TCRdb selects TRBD1, and the lack of DNA leaves this call unchecked. The CDR3 is made up of 14 amino acids. The germline CDR1 and CDR2 sequences are SGHAT and FQNNGV. CDR3 in amino acids: CASSWYQGDYEQYF.

In terms of frequency, this clonotype is medium-sized. V gene TRBV28 combines with J gene TRBJ2-1. Germline assignment: CDR1 MDHEN and CDR2 SYDVKM. The CDR3 covers 14 residues. CDR3 sequence reads: CASAELDPYNEQFF.

This clonotype is labeled medium-sized based on frequency. This chain connects TRBV20-1 to TRBJ2-7; the TCRdb call, TRBD1, lacks DNA for checking. The V gene's germline CDR1 is DFQATT and CDR2 SNEGSKA (reference sequence). The CDR3 is made up of 15 amino acids. The CDR3 region is CSARDFIRGGYEQYF.

V gene TRBV18 combines with J gene TRBJ2-1; TCRdb returns TRBD2, unconfirmable since there is no DNA. Germline assignment: CDR1 KGHSH and CDR2 LQKENI. The CDR3 runs 20 residues. The CDR3 region is CASSPSPWTSGGASYNEKFF. Using reference TRBV18 and TRBJ2-1 for the parts outside the CDR3, the full variable domain is NAGVMQNPRHLVRRRGQEARLRCSPMKGHSHVYWYRQLPEEGLKFMVYLQKENIIDESGMPKERFSAEFPKEGPSILRIQQVVRGDSAAYFCASSPSPWTSGGASYNEKFFGPGTRLTVL.

This sequence joins TRBV7-9 and TRBJ2-3; TCRdb names TRBD2, which stays unverified in the absence of DNA. CDR3 length: 15 residues. In germline, CDR1 is SEHNR, CDR2 FQNEAQ (reference sequence). CDR3 region: CASSRLGESTDTQYF. The whole variable domain, filled in from reference TRBV7-9 and TRBJ2-3, reads DTGVSQNPRHKITKRGQNVTFRCDPISEHNRLYWYRQTLGQGPEFLTYFQNEAQLEKSRLLSDRFSAERPKGSFSTLEIQRTEQGDSAMYLCASSRLGESTDTQYFGPGTRLTVL.

This rearrangement joins TRBV7-9 to TRBJ2-7. The CDR3 runs to 14 residues. Germline V CDR1 and CDR2: SEHNR, FQNEAQ (reference sequence). The CDR3 sequence: CASSPIIPTIEQYF.

This clonotype registers medium-sized (0.01 to 0.1%) by frequency. V and J are TRBV19 and TRBJ2-2; absent DNA, TCRdb's TRBD1 call cannot be checked. The CDR3 loop spans 17 amino acids. CDR1 and CDR2 (germline): LNHDA, SQIVND (reference sequence). The CDR3 sequence is CASSHDLTGMRTGELFF.

V is TRBV7-2 and J is TRBJ2-5; TCRdb designates TRBD1, a call that cannot be tested without DNA. Germline CDR1 is SGHTA and CDR2 is FQGNSA. The CDR3 is 15 amino acids. Here the CDR3 reads CASSLVQGYQETQYF.

V gene TRBV12-3 or TRBV12-4 combines with J gene TRBJ1-2; TCRdb returns TRBD1, unconfirmable since there is no DNA. The CDR3 spans 12 residues. The CDR3 spells CASNRGTDGYTF.

The chain employs TRBV29-1 and TRBJ2-5. Germline CDR1 reads SQVTM; CDR2 reads ANQGSEA. This CDR3 is built from 13 residues. The CDR3 spells CSWSMAGQETQYF. The whole variable domain, filled in from reference TRBV29-1 and TRBJ2-5, reads SAVISQKPSRDICQRGTSLTIQCQVDSQVTMMFWYRQQPGQSLTLIATANQGSEATYESGFVIDKFPISRPNLTFSTLTVSNMSPEDSSIYLCSWSMAGQETQYFGPGTRLLVL.

V and J are TRBV6-6 and TRBJ2-7; TCRdb names TRBD1, which stays unverified in the absence of DNA. The CDR3 runs 15 residues. The germline CDR1 and CDR2 sequences are MNHNY and SVGAGI (reference sequence). The CDR3: CASVAGSPYSYEQYF.

CDR3 sequence: CASSPGTWGYTF. The V and J genes are TRBV14 and TRBJ1-2; TCRdb names TRBD1, which stays unverified in the absence of DNA. The CDR3 has 12 residues. Germline V CDR1 and CDR2: SGHDN, FVKESK.

V usage is TRBV5-6 and J usage is TRBJ2-1; TCRdb picks TRBD1, but there is no DNA to check that call. Germline V gives CDR1 SGHDT, CDR2 YYEEEE. The CDR3 consists of 16 residues. CDR3 residues: CASSLWDRGSYNEQFF.

This clonotype is deemed medium-sized by its frequency. The J gene is TRBJ2-7, the V gene TRBV20-1; absent DNA, TCRdb's TRBD1 call cannot be checked. The CDR3 sequence is 14 residues long. Germline V gene data show CDR1 as DFQATT and CDR2 as SNEGSKA (reference sequence). The CDR3 spells CSASHRDRGNEQYF.

V and J are TRBV24-1 and TRBJ2-2; TCRdb selects TRBD2, and the lack of DNA leaves this call unchecked. CDR1 and CDR2 from the germline V gene are KGHDR and SFDVKD. The CDR3 is 14 amino acids. CDR3 sequence reads: CATRESSNTGELFF.